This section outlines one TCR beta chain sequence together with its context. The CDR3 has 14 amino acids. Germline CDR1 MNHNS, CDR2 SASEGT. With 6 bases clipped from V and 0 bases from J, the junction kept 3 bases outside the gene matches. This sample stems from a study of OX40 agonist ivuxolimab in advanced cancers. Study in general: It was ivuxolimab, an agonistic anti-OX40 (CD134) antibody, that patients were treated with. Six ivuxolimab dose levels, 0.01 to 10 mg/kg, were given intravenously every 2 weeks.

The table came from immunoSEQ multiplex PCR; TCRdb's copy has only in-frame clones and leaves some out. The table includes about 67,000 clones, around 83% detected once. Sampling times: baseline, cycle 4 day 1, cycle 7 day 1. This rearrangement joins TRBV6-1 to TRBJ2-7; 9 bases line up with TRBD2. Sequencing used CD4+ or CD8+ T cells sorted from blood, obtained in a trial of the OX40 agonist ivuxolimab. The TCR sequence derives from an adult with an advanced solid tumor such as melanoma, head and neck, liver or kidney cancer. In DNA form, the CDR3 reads TGTGCCAGCAGCCTAGCGGGGAACTCCTACGAGCAGTACTTC. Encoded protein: CASSLAGNSYEQYF.